Detailed here is one T cell receptor beta chain. What this receptor recognizes is not known. No qualities accompany the bases; no much larger clone lies one base away. Trimming at the junction amounts to 2 bases on V and 4 bases on J, and the germline ends lie 12 bases apart. Measured from the cysteine to the phenylalanine, the CDR3 is 15 residues long. The kept DNA is CDR3 alone, 45 bases in frame from the first base. The germline V gene provides CDR1 MDHEN and CDR2 SYDVKM. These data originate in a study of identical twins listed by TCRdb under 2016. Concerning the study at large: To test whether fetal clonotypes persist, the study used deep sequencing on TCR alpha and beta repertoires from monozygotic twins, unrelated adults of various ages, and cord blood. To rule out contamination, replicate twin experiments were performed at different times with different library preparation protocols.

The protocol used for the library was 5' RACE. The listed sequencing device is Illumina HiSeq 2000. Template switching added a universal primer binding site, and the final cDNA carried a unique molecular identifier that allowed TCR cDNA molecules to be counted accurately. Specific primers in the conserved constant-segment region were used to synthesize first-strand cDNA for the TCR alpha and beta chains. To control for contamination, every cDNA library was double barcoded, receiving both a SMART-Mk sample barcode and Illumina barcodes. Two successive PCR steps introduced TruSeq adapter sequences along with Illumina sample barcodes. The TCR alpha and beta cDNA libraries were sequenced on the Illumina HiSeq platform using custom primers. Turning to the authors' computational methods: MiGEC processed the raw reads to extract unique molecular identifiers, while MiXCR was used to determine the CDR3 positions. Recombination models were inferred per individual with the repgenHMM and IGoR tools using an EM algorithm. The analysis of shared clonotypes was done with the tcR package in R, with sharing normalized by the product of cloneset sizes. To study raw recombination without the effects of thymic and clonal selection, out-of-frame nonproductive sequences were analyzed. The public reads were quality trimmed at Q25 with fastp and then assembled into clones with MiXCR by TCRdb, keeping productive beta chains. Each CDR3 protein appears once, grouped with its most common genes and DNA. The V and J calls and clone size come from TCRdb's table, not from the authors' own analysis. Present in this sample are about 190,000 distinct CDR3 sequences, 15% to 20% of which were seen just once. The ten largest clones represent over 35% of the sample.

All donors were healthy Caucasians. The twin cohort comprised three pairs of female monozygotic twins, all aged roughly 18 to 30 years. CD4+ and CD8+ T cell populations were isolated with positive isolation kits from Invitrogen. The research as a whole found: Compared with coincidental sharing between unrelated individuals, out-of-frame TCR alpha sequences shared between twins showed an excess of sequences with low generation probability. Conclusions relied on cross-sectional statistical analysis, since the same donors could not be followed over many years. The excess sharing between twins in beta out-of-frame sequences was weaker because fewer shared sequences reduced the signal-to-noise ratio. Invariant T cells such as MAIT and iNKT could partly confound zero-insertion analyses, although diverse VJ usage argued against such confounding for most clonotypes. Fewer insertions were carried by abundant cord blood beta clonotypes; a weaker similar trend was observed in young adult naive repertoires, while no such trend was observed in memory repertoires. In monozygotic twins, out-of-frame TCR alpha sharing was systematically underestimated by recombination models, although the models agreed with sharing between unrelated individuals.

These sequences were also reported in another study, on T cells expressing NK-cell markers. The second publication reports: In sorted CD3+CD56+NKG2C+, CD3+CD56+NKG2C- and CD3+CD56-NKG2C+ T-cell subsets from about 8 donors, TCR beta-chain repertoires were profiled. Most of the eight sequenced donors were HCMV-seropositive and one was HCMV-seronegative. In several experiments an anti-gammadeltaTCR antibody was added to restrict sorting to alphabetaTCR-expressing T cells. In a handful of donors, the dominant CD3+CD56+NKG2C+ clonotypes were among the top 10 CD8+ clonotypes and accounted for about 1.0-7.5% of CD8+ T cells. Those dominant clonotypes were again the most abundant among CD3+CD56-NKG2C+ cells in a few donors, at roughly 25-65%. Whether the expanded NKG2C-expressing T cell clones were specific for HCMV antigens remained unclear. All eight donors whose samples were sequenced were randomly selected healthy volunteers, three of them men and five women. To determine HCMV serostatus, a commercial ELISA kit was used to detect HCMV-specific IgG in serum. MIGEC handled demultiplexing of the reads and grouping by UMI, while MiTCR was used to assemble and quantify clonotypes. To remove erroneous sequences, TCR cDNA sequences were retained only when supported by two or more reads. The tcR package was used for downstream repertoire analysis, and clonotypes were matched between fractions using CDR3 nucleotide sequence together with V segment. VDJmatch was used to annotate antigen specificity against VDJdb, with one amino acid substitution in CDR3 allowed.

The V and J genes are TRBV28 and TRBJ2-1, with the D gene call left open. What was sequenced was CD8+ T cells sorted from blood. The clonotype was recovered from a woman aged 18-30 years in good health. The DNA sequence is as follows: TGTGCCAGCAGTTTAGGTCTCCCCTGGTACAATGAGCAGTTCTTC. It encodes CASSLGLPWYNEQFF.